A selection of T cell receptor beta chains follows, all from one sample in a study of identical twins. MiXCR was run by TCRdb on the 5' RACE reads, yielding one entry per CDR3 protein. The repertoire holds about 240,000 distinct CDR3 sequences, with approximately 11% as singletons. Another study also made use of these data, one on yellow fever vaccine responses in identical twins.

Sequenced: memory (CD45RO+) T cells sorted from blood. The receptors derive from a young woman in good health. The conserved cysteine and the conserved F or W are not part of the CDR3 here. Fields, in order: V gene, D gene, J gene, CDR3 protein. A D gene is named only where the DNA matches it firmly.

v_call: TRBV3-1; d_call: NA; j_call: TRBJ1-2; cdr3_aa: ATSQDPSEGYGYT
v_call: TRBV10-3; d_call: TRBD1; j_call: TRBJ2-5; cdr3_aa: AISQTGAASQETQY
v_call: TRBV4-2; d_call: TRBD2; j_call: TRBJ2-7; cdr3_aa: ASSPGLAGNEQY
v_call: TRBV13; d_call: NA; j_call: TRBJ2-7; cdr3_aa: ACSQSGGGRGGSSHEQY
v_call: TRBV6-1; d_call: TRBD2; j_call: TRBJ2-7; cdr3_aa: ASRPIGLAGGYEQY
v_call: TRBV18; d_call: TRBD2; j_call: TRBJ2-5; cdr3_aa: ASSLETSGAPQETQY
v_call: TRBV4-2; d_call: TRBD2; j_call: TRBJ2-3; cdr3_aa: ASSPQAGGLTDTQY
v_call: TRBV19; d_call: NA; j_call: TRBJ2-3; cdr3_aa: ASSMFARTYTDTQY
v_call: TRBV3-1; d_call: NA; j_call: TRBJ2-3; cdr3_aa: ASSQVTPSHGADTQY
v_call: TRBV27; d_call: TRBD1; j_call: TRBJ1-5; cdr3_aa: ASSPTLTGGNQPQH
v_call: TRBV11-1; d_call: NA; j_call: TRBJ2-1; cdr3_aa: ASSLVSVLNNEQF
v_call: TRBV12-3/TRBV12-4; d_call: TRBD2; j_call: TRBJ2-5; cdr3_aa: ASSSSGGAETQY
v_call: TRBV4-2; d_call: TRBD2; j_call: TRBJ2-3; cdr3_aa: ASERGGSTDTQY
v_call: TRBV10-3; d_call: TRBD2; j_call: TRBJ2-1; cdr3_aa: AISESSGRIEQS
v_call: TRBV7-2; d_call: NA; j_call: TRBJ2-7; cdr3_aa: ASSFAGKPYEQY
v_call: TRBV5-1; d_call: TRBD2; j_call: TRBJ2-3; cdr3_aa: ASSSGLAGTTDTQY
v_call: TRBV10-2; d_call: TRBD2; j_call: TRBJ2-1; cdr3_aa: ASRDLAGASANEQF
v_call: TRBV7-2; d_call: TRBD2; j_call: TRBJ2-1; cdr3_aa: ASSFSTSGSLNEQF
v_call: TRBV11-2; d_call: NA; j_call: TRBJ2-7; cdr3_aa: ASSLEAGLSYEQY
v_call: TRBV11-2; d_call: NA; j_call: TRBJ1-1; cdr3_aa: ASSFGRTNTEAF
v_call: TRBV7-2; d_call: NA; j_call: TRBJ2-1; cdr3_aa: ASSLEGTRTYNEQF
v_call: TRBV10-3; d_call: TRBD1; j_call: TRBJ2-5; cdr3_aa: AISQRTGGETQY
v_call: TRBV28; d_call: TRBD1; j_call: TRBJ1-1; cdr3_aa: ASSTDRATIEAF
v_call: TRBV3-1; d_call: NA; j_call: TRBJ2-7; cdr3_aa: ASSWKGEQY
v_call: TRBV27; d_call: NA; j_call: TRBJ1-6; cdr3_aa: ASSLRRADNSPLH
v_call: TRBV3-1; d_call: NA; j_call: TRBJ2-7; cdr3_aa: ASSPSLTGREQY
v_call: TRBV6-2/TRBV6-3; d_call: NA; j_call: TRBJ2-7; cdr3_aa: AVAEGRPYEQY
v_call: TRBV12-3/TRBV12-4; d_call: NA; j_call: TRBJ2-1; cdr3_aa: ASRPGAEYNEQF
v_call: TRBV6-2/TRBV6-3; d_call: TRBD2; j_call: TRBJ2-1; cdr3_aa: ASSYFRTGGQF
v_call: TRBV4-3; d_call: NA; j_call: TRBJ2-5; cdr3_aa: ASSRDYQETQY
v_call: TRBV4-3; d_call: NA; j_call: TRBJ1-6; cdr3_aa: ASRSRGRGSPLH
v_call: TRBV7-2; d_call: NA; j_call: TRBJ2-3; cdr3_aa: ASSFLGTDTQY
v_call: TRBV6-1; d_call: NA; j_call: TRBJ2-1; cdr3_aa: ASRALETQF